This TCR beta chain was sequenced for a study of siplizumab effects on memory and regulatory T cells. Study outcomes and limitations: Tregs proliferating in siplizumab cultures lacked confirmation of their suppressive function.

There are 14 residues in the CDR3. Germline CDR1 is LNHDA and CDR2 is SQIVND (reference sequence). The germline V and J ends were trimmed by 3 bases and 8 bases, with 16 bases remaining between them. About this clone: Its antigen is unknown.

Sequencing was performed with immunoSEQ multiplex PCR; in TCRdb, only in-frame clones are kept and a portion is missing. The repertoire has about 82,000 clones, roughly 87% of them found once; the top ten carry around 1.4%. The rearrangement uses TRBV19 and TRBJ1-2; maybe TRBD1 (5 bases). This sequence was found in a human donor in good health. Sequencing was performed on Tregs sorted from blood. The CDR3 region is CASSIRLAGTGYTF. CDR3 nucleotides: TGTGCCAGTAGTATTCGGTTGGCAGGGACCGGCTACACCTTC.